This T cell receptor (beta chain) was recovered during a study of shared clonotypes between healthy human individuals. V lost 2 bases to trimming and J lost 7 bases; unmatched junction nucleotides: 1. This CDR3 region has 14 residues. CDR1 is LNHNV and CDR2 is YYDKDF in the germline V gene (reference sequence). Sequencing was performed with immunoSEQ multiplex PCR; in TCRdb, only in-frame clones are kept and a portion is missing. The data hold 2 million to 2.5 million clones, with more than 90% observed a single time. V usage is TRBV15 and J usage is TRBJ1-4; 10 nucleotides match TRBD1. The sequence came from a man between 18 and 29 years old in good health. The sequenced material came from naive CD4+ T cells sorted from blood. Subset: CD45RA+ positively selected. CDR3 nucleotide sequence: TGTGCCACCAGCAGAAGGACAGGGGGTGAAAAACTGTTTTTT. It specifies CATSRRTGGEKLFF. The complete variable domain, with remaining parts taken from reference TRBV15 and TRBJ1-4, reads DAMVIQNPRYQVTQFGKPVTLSCSQTLNHNVMYWYQQKSSQAPKLLFHYYDKDFNNEADTPDNFQSRRPNTSFCFLDIRSPGLGDTAMYLCATSRRTGGEKLFFGSGTQLSVL.